The 25 T cell receptor beta chains listed next were all sequenced from one sample in a study of cytomegalovirus exposure and HLA in healthy donors. The PCR had 60 Vbeta and 13 Jbeta primers. Generated by immunoSEQ multiplex PCR, the TCRdb table keeps only in-frame clones and is missing some. The sample holds 100,000 to 150,000 clones, roughly four fifths seen once. The sample comprised PBMCs. The receptors stem from a woman aged 45-60 years in good health and CMV-seronegative.

The V call is TRBV19, the J call TRBJ2-1; 13 positions match TRBD2. J gave up 9 bases and V 1 base, and 9 bases lay outside the gene matches. Germline V gives CDR1 LNHDA, CDR2 SQIVND (reference sequence). The CDR3 has 17 residues. CDR3 protein: CASSIVLAGGPGSEQFF. The CDR3 DNA reads as TGTGCCAGTAGTATAGTACTAGCGGGAGGGCCGGGGAGTGAGCAGTTCTTC.

This chain connects TRBV6-5 to TRBJ1-2; D perhaps matches TRBD1 (6 bases). The V gene's germline CDR1 is MNHEY and CDR2 SVGAGI. Trimming pared 5 bases from V and 8 bases from J, leaving 18 bases between. CDR3 length: 14 amino acids. The CDR3, as DNA: TGTGCCAGCAGTCAACAGGGTCAGCCTGGGGGCTACACCTTC. Translating gives CASSQQGQPGGYTF.

This chain connects TRBV19 to TRBJ1-2; D may be TRBD1 (5 bases). Trimming cost V 2 bases and J 6 bases, with 19 bases left between them. CDR3 size: 16 residues. The germline gives CDR1 LNHDA, CDR2 SQIVND (reference sequence). CDR3 amino acids: CASSITGPRAKDGYTF. Written as DNA, the CDR3 is TGTGCCAGTAGTATAACAGGACCACGGGCTAAGGATGGCTACACCTTC. The variable domain in full, completed from reference TRBV19 and TRBJ1-2, reads DGGITQSPKYLFRKEGQNVTLSCEQNLNHDAMYWYRQDPGQGLRLIYYSQIVNDFQKGDIAEGYSVSREKKESFPLTVTSAQKNPTAFYLCASSITGPRAKDGYTFGSGTRLTVV.

The rearrangement links TRBV7-3 to TRBJ1-3; a weak D match, TRBD1 (5 bases). This CDR3 region has 17 residues. The V gene's germline CDR1 is SGHTA and CDR2 FQGTGA. V was clipped by 1 base and J by 10 bases, with 23 bases between them. The CDR3: CASSLRPGGAGAGTIYF. As DNA, the CDR3 is TGTGCCAGCAGCTTAAGGCCGGGAGGGGCCGGCGCGGGAACCATATATTTT.

This chain links TRBV6-5 with TRBJ2-7; tentative D call: TRBD1 (5 bases). CDR1 is MNHEY and CDR2 is SVGAGI in the germline V gene. V lost 5 bases and J 0 bases, leaving 8 bases between the germline ends. This CDR3 spans 13 amino acids. The CDR3 DNA is TGTGCCAGCAGTCAGGGTTCCTCCTACGAGCAGTACTTC. Translated: CASSQGSSYEQYF.

J is TRBJ1-1 and V is TRBV7-9; TRBD1 is a possible D gene (5 bases). Germline loops: CDR1 SEHNR, CDR2 FQNEAQ (reference sequence). The CDR3 totals 16 residues. Deletions cut 5 bases from V and 11 bases from J, with 27 bases between. Here the CDR3 reads CASSPGEGTTMGGAFF. The CDR3 DNA follows: TGTGCCAGCAGCCCCGGTGAGGGGACCACGATGGGAGGGGCTTTCTTT.

The genes are TRBV6-6 and TRBJ2-3; TRBD1 agrees at 7 bases. Looked up from germline, CDR1 is MNHNY and CDR2 is SVGAGI (reference sequence). V dropped 6 bases and J dropped 4; count of bases not matched to a gene: 10. The CDR3 covers 15 residues. The CDR3 sequence: CASSPFGQAADTQYF. As DNA, the CDR3 is TGTGCCAGCAGCCCATTCGGACAGGCCGCAGATACGCAGTATTTT.

V and J are TRBV6-5 and TRBJ2-1; 7 bases are a match to TRBD2. Germline CDR1 MNHEY, CDR2 SVGAGI. Trimming removed 6 bases from V and 6 bases from J; junction bases left unmatched: 5. The CDR3 consists of 13 residues. CDR3: CASRNGGSNEQFF. The CDR3 region has the DNA TGTGCCAGCAGGAATGGCGGGAGCAATGAGCAGTTCTTC.

V and J are TRBV30 and TRBJ2-2, with D possibly matching TRBD1 (5 bases). Germline V gene data show CDR1 as GTSNPN and CDR2 as SVGIG (reference sequence). The CDR3 covers 14 residues. V gave up 2 bases and J gave up 4 bases, with 11 bases separating them. The CDR3 nucleotides are TGTGCCTGGAGTAGGTTACAGGTCACCGGGGAGCTGTTTTTT. Encoded protein: CAWSRLQVTGELFF.

V gene TRBV5-4 combines with J gene TRBJ2-1; 13 positions match TRBD2. This CDR3 comprises 18 residues. From germline, CDR1 is SGHNT and CDR2 YYREEE (reference sequence). The V segment lost 4 bases and the J segment 5 bases; nucleotides outside the gene matches: 12. The CDR3 DNA is TGTGCCAGCAGCCCTCAGACAGGACTAGCGGGAGTGCACAATGAGCAGTTCTTC. It yields the protein CASSPQTGLAGVHNEQFF.

The rearrangement uses TRBV10-1 and TRBJ2-7; 11 nucleotides agree with TRBD2. V lost 6 bases to trimming and J lost 6 bases; unmatched junction nucleotides: 10. Germline V lookup: CDR1 WNHNN, CDR2 SYGVQD (reference sequence). CDR3 length equals 15 residues. CDR3 residues: CASSTGTSGSSEQYV. CDR3 coding DNA: TGCGCCAGCAGCACCGGCACTAGCGGGAGTAGCGAGCAGTACGTC.

The chain links TRBV11-3 to TRBJ1-4; tentative D call: TRBD1 (5 bases). Germline V gene sequence: CDR1 SGHNT, CDR2 YENEEA. The CDR3 loop spans 14 amino acids. V was trimmed by 4 bases and J by 7 bases, leaving 13 bases between them. CDR3 amino acids: CASSWKGDVEKLFF. Written as DNA, the CDR3 is TGTGCCAGCAGCTGGAAAGGGGATGTTGAAAAACTGTTTTTT.

The chain employs TRBV4-3 and TRBJ1-2, with a possible D match to TRBD1 (5 bases). The ends were cut back, 0 bases at V and 3 bases at J, with 11 bases in the middle. This CDR3 is 15 amino acids long. Germline V gene data show CDR1 as LGHNA and CDR2 as YSLEER. The CDR3 coding sequence is TGCGCCAGCAGCCAAGATTGGAGGGGCGACTATGGCTACACCTTC. It is translated as CASSQDWRGDYGYTF.

The genes are TRBV7-9 and TRBJ2-1; TRBD2 matches at 11 bases. With V trimmed by 4 bases and J by 7 bases, 9 bases remained unmatched. From germline, CDR1 is SEHNR and CDR2 FQNEAQ (reference sequence). CDR3 length equals 16 residues. CDR3 residues: CASSSGLAAGGNEQFF. In nucleotides, the CDR3 is TGTGCCAGCAGCTCGGGACTAGCGGCGGGGGGGAATGAGCAGTTCTTC.

As for this clone: At one end the junction does not follow the germline gene, possibly because of a read error. This chain connects TRBV6-1 to TRBJ1-1; D might be TRBD1 (5 bases). Germline CDR1 is MNHNS and CDR2 is SASEGT. This CDR3 spans 14 amino acids. The CDR3 loop reads CASSVDRRNPEAFF. The CDR3 DNA reads as TGTGCCAGCAGTGTTGACAGAAGGAACCCTGAAGCTTTCTTT.

The chain links TRBV25-1 to TRBJ1-1, with D possibly TRBD1 on 6 matching bases. Trimming removed 2 bases at V and 1 base at J, with 11 bases between. There are 15 residues in the CDR3. Germline-derived CDR1 and CDR2 are MGHDK and SYGVNS. The CDR3: CASSETGQRNTEAFF. The DNA for the CDR3 is TGTGCCAGCAGTGAAACCGGACAGAGGAACACTGAAGCTTTCTTT. The full variable domain, with the rest looked up from reference TRBV25-1 and TRBJ1-1, is EADIYQTPRYLVIGTGKKITLECSQTMGHDKMYWYQQDPGMELHLIHYSYGVNSTEKGDLSSESTVSRIRTEHFPLTLESARPSHTSQYLCASSETGQRNTEAFFGQGTRLTVV.

This rearrangement joins TRBV4-3 to TRBJ2-7, with a possible D match to TRBD2 (5 bases). Trimming cost V 2 bases and J 0 bases, with 11 bases left between them. This CDR3 region has 15 residues. CDR1 is LGHNA, CDR2 YSLEER, per germline. CDR3 region: CASSQHAGSSYEQYF. The CDR3 DNA follows: TGCGCCAGCAGCCAACATGCGGGCAGCTCCTACGAGCAGTACTTC.

The chain recombines TRBV4-1 with TRBJ1-5; TRBD1 aligns across 9 bases. Germline V lookup: CDR1 MGHRA, CDR2 YSYEKL. The junction had 5 bases not matched to a gene; V was cut back by 3 bases and J by 5 bases. The CDR3 runs to 15 residues. CDR3 bases: TGCGCCAGCAGCCAGGACAGGGGTTATTATCAGCCCCAGCATTTT. It is translated as CASSQDRGYYQPQHF.

This clone occurred once. The CDR3 sequence: CACYRASGNTIYF. The CDR3 DNA is TGTGCCTGCTACAGAGCCTCTGGAAACACCATATATTTT. The genes are TRBV6-1 and TRBJ1-3; no clear D. There are 13 residues in the CDR3. V was pared by 11 bases and J by 0 bases, with 11 bases between. Germline loops: CDR1 MNHNS, CDR2 SASEGT.

This clone was observed a single time. The genes are TRBV5-1 and TRBJ2-2; D not resolved. The CDR3 runs to 15 residues. CDR1 is SGHRS, CDR2 YFSETQ, per germline. The V gene lost 2 bases and the J gene lost 3 bases, with 11 bases spanning the gap. The CDR3 spells CASSFPDSYTGELFF. CDR3 sequence (DNA): TGCGCCAGCAGCTTCCCAGATTCGTACACCGGGGAGCTGTTTTTT.

This clone was seen only once. This sequence joins TRBV28 and TRBJ1-1; D possibly corresponds to TRBD1 (6 bases). Trimming shortened V by 8 bases and J by 7 bases, and 17 bases separated the two germline ends. The CDR3 extends over 13 amino acids. Germline V gene data show CDR1 as MDHEN and CDR2 as SYDVKM. Written as DNA, the CDR3 is TGTGCCAGCCGCCGAAGGGACATGATTGAAGCTTTCTTT. As protein: CASRRRDMIEAFF.

The table lists this clone with a few counts. The rearrangement links TRBV27 to TRBJ1-1, with no clear D. The germline gives CDR1 MNHEY, CDR2 SMNVEV (reference sequence). The CDR3 runs to 15 residues. V was pared by 2 bases and J by 4 bases, with 14 bases between. The CDR3 nucleotides read TGTGCCAGCAGTTTACGGGGTGGGCTTCCCACTGAAGCTTTCTTT. This encodes CASSLRGGLPTEAFF.

The rearrangement links TRBV11-2 to TRBJ2-1, with 8 bases lining up with TRBD2. V gave up 2 bases and J gave up 0 bases; unmatched junction bases: 3. The CDR3 length is 16 residues. Germline-derived CDR1 and CDR2 are SGHAT and FQNNGV. The CDR3 sequence is CASSLIAGSSYNEQFF. CDR3 sequence (DNA): TGTGCCAGCAGCTTAATAGCGGGAAGCTCCTACAATGAGCAGTTCTTC.

J is TRBJ2-7 and V is TRBV28, with D unclear. V was pared by 6 bases and J by 3 bases, with 15 bases between. CDR3 length equals 14 residues. CDR1 is MDHEN, CDR2 SYDVKM, per germline. The CDR3 coding sequence is TGTGCCAGCAGGAGAGGTTCCCCCTACTACGAGCAGTACTTC. This encodes CASRRGSPYYEQYF.

This clone came up a few times. The chain employs TRBV7-2 and TRBJ2-7; 7 nucleotides match TRBD1. This CDR3 has 16 residues. Germline V gene sequence: CDR1 SGHTA, CDR2 FQGNSA. The V segment lost 2 bases and the J segment 3 bases; nucleotides outside the gene matches: 10. The CDR3 here is CASSLISDRALYEQYF. The CDR3 DNA reads as TGTGCCAGCAGCTTAATTTCCGACAGGGCACTCTACGAGCAGTACTTC.